A selection of T cell receptor beta chains follows, all from one sample in a study of blood T cell repertoires in COVID-19. Only in-frame clones appear in the TCRdb table, and some are missing; sequencing was by immunoSEQ multiplex PCR. The repertoire holds fewer than 350,000 clones, with around 81% as singletons. The sequencing input was peripheral blood. The receptors here all came from a woman in her sixties or seventies with active or convalescent COVID-19. The CDR3 runs from the conserved cysteine through the conserved F or W. A D gene is named only where the DNA matches it firmly. Clone size is shown for a subset of rows, as once, few, many or a class of expanded clone.

J gene	clone size	D gene	V gene	CDR3 protein	CDR3 DNA
TRBJ1-2	few	.	TRBV4-2	CASSHPAGYYGYTF	TGTGCCAGCAGCCACCCGGCCGGGTACTATGGCTACACCTTC
TRBJ1-2	.	.	TRBV10-1	CASSDRRSDGYTF	TGCGCCAGCAGTGACAGGAGGTCAGATGGCTACACCTTC
TRBJ1-2	.	.	TRBV11-2	CASSPVGQNLYGYTF	TGTGCCAGCAGCCCAGTGGGGCAGAACCTTTATGGCTACACCTTC
TRBJ2-5	.	TRBD2	TRBV5-1	CARSLARGGGAQETQYF	TGCGCCCGCAGCTTGGCCCGGGGCGGGGGGGCCCAAGAGACCCAGTACTTC
TRBJ2-5	once	TRBD2	TRBV5-1	CASSLVASGERQETQYF	TGCGCCAGCAGCTTGGTGGCTAGCGGGGAGAGACAAGAGACCCAGTACTTC
TRBJ2-3	.	.	TRBV7-3	CASSANPPGTSPTDTQYF	TGTGCCAGCAGCGCGAACCCCCCCGGGACTTCCCCCACAGATACGCAGTATTTT
TRBJ2-5	.	TRBD1	TRBV10-1	CASSEFGTGYGETQYF	TGCGCCAGCAGTGAATTCGGGACAGGGTATGGGGAGACCCAGTACTTC
TRBJ1-3	.	TRBD1	TRBV7-2	CASSPGQATGNTIYF	TGTGCCAGCAGCCCGGGACAGGCGACTGGAAACACCATATATTTT
TRBJ2-3	.	.	TRBV7-2	CASSTGGSDTQYF	TGTGCCAGCAGTACCGGGGGTAGCGATACGCAGTATTTT
TRBJ2-7	.	.	TRBV19	CASSVQGHTSSYEQYF	TGTGCCAGTAGTGTGCAGGGACATACTAGCTCCTACGAGCAGTACTTC
TRBJ2-7	.	.	TRBV5-6	CASSLVDSYEQYF	TGTGCCAGCAGCTTGGTAGATAGCTACGAGCAGTACTTC
TRBJ1-2	.	TRBD1	TRBV5-6	CASGGQVHGYTF	TGTGCCAGCGGCGGACAGGTTCACGGCTACACCTTC
TRBJ1-5	few	.	TRBV27	CASSSGASWTQHF	TGTGCCAGCAGTTCAGGGGCTAGTTGGACCCAGCATTTT
TRBJ1-1	.	.	TRBV5-5	CASSLGTSNTEAFF	TGTGCCAGCAGCTTAGGGACATCGAACACTGAAGCTTTCTTT
TRBJ1-1	once	TRBD1	TRBV10-1	CASSYRGLGLMAFF	TGCGCCAGCAGTTACAGGGGGCTAGGGTTAATGGCTTTCTTT
TRBJ1-2	.	.	TRBV12-3/TRBV12-4	CASSRGGYGYTF	TGTGCCAGCAGTAGGGGGGGGTATGGCTACACCTTC
TRBJ2-3	.	.	TRBV19	CASSIDLASLPRTDTQYF	TGTGCCAGTAGTATAGATCTGGCCTCGTTACCTCGCACAGATACGCAGTATTTT
TRBJ2-5	.	TRBD1	TRBV5-4	CASSWGQGRTETQYF	TGTGCCAGCAGCTGGGGACAGGGCCGGACAGAGACCCAGTACTTC
TRBJ2-1	.	.	TRBV19	CASSPRGGSSYNEQFF	TGTGCCAGTAGTCCTAGGGGCGGCAGCTCCTACAATGAGCAGTTCTTC
TRBJ1-1	.	TRBD1	TRBV7-3	CASSYDRDTEAFF	TGTGCCAGCAGTTATGACAGGGACACTGAAGCTTTCTTT
TRBJ2-7	.	.	TRBV6-5	CASSYSKGRGNEQYF	TGTGCCAGCAGTTACTCGAAGGGCAGGGGCAACGAGCAGTACTTC
TRBJ1-4	.	TRBD1	TRBV11-2	CASSSGQGREKLFF	TGTGCCAGCAGCTCAGGACAGGGGAGGGAAAAACTGTTTTTT
TRBJ2-2	.	.	TRBV4-3	CASSQDRDTGELFF	TGCGCCAGCAGCCAAGATCGGGACACCGGGGAGCTGTTTTTT
TRBJ2-1	once	TRBD2	TRBV5-1	CASSLEGGGGAGGYNEQFF	TGCGCCAGCAGCTTAGAAGGCGGCGGTGGAGCGGGGGGGTACAATGAGCAGTTCTTC
TRBJ2-7	.	TRBD1	TRBV7-9	CASSLGGQGVTEQYF	TGTGCCAGCAGCTTAGGAGGACAGGGGGTCACGGAGCAGTACTTC
TRBJ1-2	.	TRBD1	TRBV19	CASRGGTVYGYTF	TGTGCCAGTAGGGGCGGGACAGTCTATGGCTACACCTTC
TRBJ1-1	.	.	TRBV20-1	CSAISDTEAFF	TGCAGTGCTATATCGGACACTGAAGCTTTCTTT
TRBJ2-7	.	TRBD1	TRBV11-2	CASSYGQGWEQYF	TGTGCCAGCAGCTACGGACAGGGATGGGAGCAGTACTTC
TRBJ1-2	.	TRBD1	TRBV6-5	CASSQRTGNYGYTF	TGTGCCAGCAGCCAACGGACAGGAAACTATGGCTACACCTTC
TRBJ1-1	.	TRBD1	TRBV6-6	CASSTPGQGEATEAFF	TGTGCCAGCAGTACACCGGGACAGGGTGAAGCCACTGAAGCTTTCTTT
TRBJ2-2	few	.	TRBV27	CASSWGEMNTGELFF	TGTGCCAGCAGTTGGGGGGAAATGAACACCGGGGAGCTGTTTTTT
TRBJ1-5	.	.	TRBV23-1	CSGGGSNQPQHF	TGCTCGGGGGGGGGAAGCAATCAGCCCCAGCATTTT
TRBJ1-1	.	TRBD1	TRBV10-1	CATPLPGTGTLGTEAFF	TGCGCCACCCCTCTCCCTGGGACAGGGACCCTGGGCACTGAAGCTTTCTTT
TRBJ2-3	once	.	TRBV10-1	CASSEYGQISTDTQYF	TGCGCCAGCAGTGAGTATGGACAGATTAGCACAGATACGCAGTATTTT
TRBJ1-2	.	.	TRBV29-1	CSVTSFGGDYGYTF	TGCAGCGTTACCTCTTTTGGAGGGGACTATGGCTACACCTTC
TRBJ2-1	.	.	TRBV7-6	CASSPNRESDNEQFF	TGTGCCAGCAGCCCCAACAGGGAAAGCGACAATGAGCAGTTCTTC
TRBJ2-2	.	TRBD1	TRBV11-2	CASRQGAQTGELFF	TGTGCCAGTCGACAGGGGGCACAAACCGGGGAGCTGTTTTTT
TRBJ2-7	.	TRBD2	TRBV10-3	CATQAGEIYEQYF	TGTGCCACCCAAGCGGGGGAAATCTACGAGCAGTACTTC
TRBJ2-1	.	TRBD2	TRBV2	CASRLTSAEQFF	TGTGCCAGCAGATTGACTAGCGCTGAGCAGTTCTTC
TRBJ1-2	.	TRBD1	TRBV18	CASSLGTAYGYTF	TGTGCCAGCTCCCTCGGGACAGCCTATGGCTACACCTTC
TRBJ2-2	.	.	TRBV5-1	CASSKQGAPETTGELFF	TGCGCCAGCAGCAAGCAGGGTGCCCCTGAGACCACCGGGGAGCTGTTTTTT
TRBJ2-5	once	TRBD1	TRBV30	CAWGTGVQETQYF	TGTGCCTGGGGGACAGGGGTTCAAGAGACCCAGTACTTC
TRBJ2-3	.	TRBD2	TRBV12-5	CASGFGGGVTDTQYF	TGTGCTAGTGGTTTTGGCGGGGGTGTCACAGATACGCAGTATTTT
TRBJ1-1	.	.	TRBV2	CASRDSDYTEAFF	TGTGCCAGCAGAGACAGCGATTACACTGAAGCTTTCTTT
TRBJ2-2	.	.	TRBV3-1/TRBV3-2	CASSRVRQKNTGELFF	TGTGCCAGCAGCCGGGTACGACAGAAAAACACCGGGGAGCTGTTTTTT
TRBJ1-2	few	.	TRBV5-3	CARSLATGIRYGYTF	TGTGCCAGAAGCTTGGCCACGGGTATACGCTATGGCTACACCTTC
TRBJ2-7	.	TRBD1	TRBV7-3	CASSPPRDSEPYEQYF	TGTGCCAGCAGCCCCCCCCGGGACAGTGAGCCCTACGAGCAGTACTTC
TRBJ2-5	.	.	TRBV30	CAWDRDGIQETQYF	TGTGCCTGGGACAGAGACGGGATCCAAGAGACCCAGTACTTC
TRBJ1-5	.	TRBD1	TRBV30	CAWSVTGLSNQPQHF	TGTGCCTGGAGTGTGACAGGGTTGAGCAATCAGCCCCAGCATTTT
TRBJ1-2	.	.	TRBV6-5	CASSLPVENYGYTF	TGTGCCAGCTCTCTACCGGTAGAGAACTATGGCTACACCTTC
TRBJ2-2	.	.	TRBV19	CASSITRPTGELFF	TGTGCCAGTAGTATAACTAGGCCCACCGGGGAGCTGTTTTTT
TRBJ1-4	.	TRBD1	TRBV4-1	CASSQGTGEVFF	TGCGCCAGCAGCCAAGGTACAGGGGAAGTGTTTTTT
TRBJ2-2	.	.	TRBV11-3	CASSLDGGILGGTGELFF	TGTGCCAGCAGCTTAGACGGCGGGATTTTGGGGGGCACCGGGGAGCTGTTTTTT